The clone carrying this T cell receptor beta chain was counted between two and nine times. Its target is not known. The TCRdb protein and the DNA translation do not line up at residue 10; the protein shown here was made by translating the DNA. Gene names denote mouse genes. The read is 3 residues too short to cover the CDR3 end, so that end is filled in from the germline J gene. This specimen belongs to a study of CD8+ T cells in alopecia areata. Study summary: Those receiving the skin were roughly 7-11-week-old female C3H/HeJ mice, whose grafts came from roughly 6-12-month-old C3H/HeJ donors with spontaneous alopecia. Findings of the study overall: In lesional scalp, particularly from alopecia totalis/universalis, clonality was higher than in normal scalp. Mice gave a clearer picture of TCR sharing than patients did, possibly for HLA-related reasons.

RNA, once extracted, was reverse transcribed into cDNA for use as the sequencing template. Libraries were prepared by immunoSEQ multiplex PCR; TCRdb keeps only in-frame clonotypes and omits some of them. The sample contains roughly 110,000 clones, none of them singletons. Germline V gene sequence: CDR1 FNHDT, CDR2 SITEND (reference sequence). CDR3 length equals 13 residues. V lost 8 bases to trimming and J lost 0 bases, with 9 bases between them. This chain uses TRBV19 with TRBJ1-3, with D maybe TRBD1 (5 bases). The source is a C3H/HeJ mouse with alopecia areata. MHC haplotype: H2-k. The sequenced sample consisted of lesional skin. The part of the CDR3 DNA that was read is TGTGCCAGAAGACAGTCTTCTGGAAATACG. Translated: CARRQSSGNT. The entire CDR3 is CARRQSSGNTLYF.